This T cell receptor (beta chain) was recorded in a study of PD-1 blockade in classical Hodgkin lymphoma (dated by TCRdb to about 2020). Some background on the complete study: Nivolumab dosing was 3 mg/kg intravenously every 2 weeks, continuing until either disease progression or unacceptable toxicity. A peripheral blood immune signature of response to PD-1 blockade in classical Hodgkin lymphoma was defined using TCR beta sequencing and CyTOF. Points the paper makes about the study in general: Baseline TCR diversity was reported as lower in newly diagnosed patients than in healthy donors, and lower still in relapsed/refractory patients. By C4D1, a significant rise was seen in CD4+ TCR diversity but not in CD8+ TCR diversity (p=0.0027 vs p=0.16), and the rise was most apparent among complete responders (p=0.02). The study covered only a single clinical trial cohort, and the causes of the repertoire differences, possibly disease activity or prior therapy, were still not defined. Baseline diversity similar to that of newly diagnosed patients was observed in trial patients achieving complete response, whereas significantly lower diversity was observed in partial responders and progressors. Diversity was lower in patients who began nivolumab less than 1 year after ASCT, so these patients were left out of later analyses to avoid confounding by immune reconstitution.

Genomic DNA was extracted with the Qiagen DNeasy kit from unsorted PBMCs and from negatively selected CD4+ and CD8+ fractions. Using primers that anneal to V and J segments, immunoSEQ multiplex PCR amplified the TCR beta CDR3 regions. A synthetic immune receptor repertoire was used to minimize amplification bias, and remaining bias was computationally removed after sequencing. The original pipeline was this. Repertoire diversity was quantified as the Shannon entropy index using custom Python scripts. Unsorted, CD4+ and CD8+ repertoires were examined separately, except in combined analyses, for which CD4+ and CD8+ sequences were merged in silico. A clone counted as expanded when the clone's frequency after treatment rose at least 2-fold relative to C1D1, and clones undetected at baseline were given a pseudocount of 0.5. Clones with 0 or 1 copy at C1D1 were defined as singleton clones, while clones with 2 or more copies were defined as non-singleton clones. Clones expanded in unsorted samples were assigned a CD4+, CD8+ or unknown annotation through matching of protein sequences in sorted samples from the same patient. Diversity changes from C1D1 to C4D1 were tested in paired samples using Wilcoxon tests. In its TCRdb copy, this immuneACCESS table keeps in-frame sequences only and misses some clones. Where compared with another copy, unresolved V genes explain less than half of these, and the others have no known cause. V, J and clone size reflect that table, while D and trimming were determined from the DNA. Present in this sample are tens of thousands of clones, about nine tenths of which were seen just once. The top ten hold about 2.9% of the sample.

The label giving this sample's time point can be read as: cycle 4 day 1 (C4D1), after 6 weeks of nivolumab. All trial patients had relapsed after autologous stem cell transplantation, with cohorts A, B and C differing in prior brentuximab vedotin exposure. The trial cohort comprised 60 or so patients with relapsed/refractory classical Hodgkin lymphoma whose best overall responses were complete response, partial response or progressive disease. Trial patients were treated with single-agent nivolumab in the multi-cohort phase II CheckMate 205 trial. Best overall response was determined by an independent review committee according to the 2007 International Working Group response criteria. Trial PBMCs were collected immediately before nivolumab initiation (C1D1) and during therapy at cycle 2 day 1 and cycle 4 day 1. Peripheral blood was collected in 8 mL Vacutainer Cell Preparation Tubes, from which PBMCs were isolated by centrifugation and then cryopreserved.

Regarding this clone: Its antigen is not yet known. No base qualities exist here, and no much larger clone lies one base off it.

The sequenced sample was peripheral blood mononuclear cells (PBMCs), obtained before the fourth cycle of nivolumab. The receptor was isolated from a human donor with classical Hodgkin lymphoma.

The base sequence is TGTGCCAGCAGCTCCTTACGGGGGCCGGATCAGCCCCAGCATTTT. Its coded protein is CASSSLRGPDQPQHF. The chain links TRBV5-4 with TRBJ1-5; TRBD1 is a possible D gene, resting on 6 matching bases. V is reduced by 3 bases and J by 5 bases, leaving a spacing of 15 bases between them. CDR1 and CDR2 are read off the germline V gene (reference sequence) as SGHNT and YYREEE. From cysteine to phenylalanine, the CDR3 is 15 amino acids long. Here the CDR3 DNA is all that survives: 45 bases in frame from base 1. Outside the CDR3, residues come from the reference TRBV5-4 and TRBJ1-5 proteins, so the full variable domain is: ETGVTQSPTHLIKTRGQQVTLRCSSQSGHNTVSWYQQALGQGPQFIFQYYREEENGRGNFPPRFSGLQFPNYSSELNVNALELDDSALYLCASSSLRGPDQPQHFGDGTRLSIL.